This is a list of T cell receptor beta chains from one sample in a study of cytomegalovirus exposure and HLA in healthy donors. Sequenced by immunoSEQ multiplex PCR; TCRdb stores in-frame clones only, minus some. This sample carries some 150,000 clones, roughly 87% of them seen once, and the ten largest clones take approximately 6%. The specimen was PBMCs. Receptors originate from a man in his thirties or forties in good health and CMV-seropositive. Each CDR3 is given with its conserved first and last residue. The D gene is left open where the match is weak. Clone size, where shown, is once, few, many, or a class for clones that have expanded.

size: -
J: TRBJ2-7
D: -
V: TRBV7-2
DNA: TGTGCCAGCAGCTTAGAAGGGGTTTCGAGCTCCTACGAGCAGTACTTC
CDR3: CASSLEGVSSSYEQYF

size: once
J: TRBJ1-4
D: -
V: TRBV27
DNA: TGTGCCAGCAGCCCCGGGGGGATGAACGAAAAACTGTTTTTT
CDR3: CASSPGGMNEKLFF

size: -
J: TRBJ2-7
D: -
V: TRBV7-9
DNA: TGTGCCAGCAGCCCGGTCCCCGGAGATACCTACGAGCAGTACTTC
CDR3: CASSPVPGDTYEQYF

size: -
J: TRBJ2-6
D: -
V: TRBV30
DNA: TGTGCCTGGAGTCGGAGCTCTGGGGCCAACGGCCTGACTTTC
CDR3: CAWSRSSGANGLTF

size: -
J: TRBJ1-2
D: TRBD1
V: TRBV27
DNA: TGTGCCAGCAGTTTGGGGCCTGGGACAGCTACTAACTATGGCTACACCTTC
CDR3: CASSLGPGTATNYGYTF

size: -
J: TRBJ1-2
D: TRBD1
V: TRBV7-9
DNA: TGTTCCAGCAGCTTAGCGGGACAGGGGTCGGGCTATGGCTACACCTTC
CDR3: CSSSLAGQGSGYGYTF

size: few
J: TRBJ2-7
D: TRBD1
V: TRBV28
DNA: TGTGCCAGCAGACAGCCCGGACAGGGTCGGTACGAGCAGTACTTC
CDR3: CASRQPGQGRYEQYF

size: -
J: TRBJ1-1
D: TRBD1
V: TRBV19
DNA: TGTGCCAGTAGTATTAGGGGACAGGGCCCAGAGGTCACTGAAGCTTTCTTT
CDR3: CASSIRGQGPEVTEAFF

size: -
J: TRBJ2-1
D: TRBD2
V: TRBV6-1
DNA: TGTGCCAGCAGTGAGAGCGGGGACCCCTACAATGAGCAGTTCTTC
CDR3: CASSESGDPYNEQFF

size: -
J: TRBJ1-2
D: TRBD1
V: TRBV28
DNA: TGTGCCAGCAGTTTATGGGGGACAGGGGGATACTCTAACTATGGCTACACCTTC
CDR3: CASSLWGTGGYSNYGYTF

size: -
J: TRBJ1-4
D: -
V: TRBV18
DNA: TGTGCCAGCTCACCAGGGCAGGCAACTAATGAAAAACTGTTTTTT
CDR3: CASSPGQATNEKLFF

size: -
J: TRBJ2-7
D: -
V: TRBV6-4
DNA: TGTGCCAGCACTTTACGACAGCCCACCTACGAGCAGTACTTC
CDR3: CASTLRQPTYEQYF

size: -
J: TRBJ1-2
D: -
V: TRBV2
DNA: TGTGCCAGCTTGGGCGAGGGAGGAAACTATGGCTACACCTTC
CDR3: CASLGEGGNYGYTF

size: -
J: TRBJ1-4
D: TRBD1
V: TRBV7-9
DNA: TGTGCCGGCAGCCTGGACAGGGGTCGAGGTGAAAAACTGTTTTTT
CDR3: CAGSLDRGRGEKLFF

size: -
J: TRBJ2-5
D: -
V: TRBV7-6
DNA: TGTGCCAGCAGCTTAGGAGGGTCAGAAGCCCAGTACTTC
CDR3: CASSLGGSEAQYF

size: few
J: TRBJ1-1
D: TRBD1
V: TRBV6-5
DNA: TGTGCCAGCAGACCAAGGGGGCAGGTGAACACTGAAGCTTTCTTT
CDR3: CASRPRGQVNTEAFF

size: -
J: TRBJ1-1
D: -
V: TRBV28
DNA: TGTGCCAGCAGTTTATACAGGGTAGGCACTGAAGCTTTCTTT
CDR3: CASSLYRVGTEAFF

size: -
J: TRBJ2-1
D: -
V: TRBV9
DNA: TGTGCCAGCAGCGTAGGGCAGAGGATCTACAATGAGCAGTTCTTC
CDR3: CASSVGQRIYNEQFF

size: -
J: TRBJ2-1
D: TRBD2
V: TRBV2
DNA: TGTGCCAGCAGTGTGCAGGCTAGCGGGAGGCTTAGCTCCTACAATGAGCAGTTCTTC
CDR3: CASSVQASGRLSSYNEQFF

size: few
J: TRBJ2-5
D: TRBD1
V: TRBV2
DNA: TGTGCCAGCGAGTCCCTACAGGGGACAGAAGAGACCCAGTACTTC
CDR3: CASESLQGTEETQYF

size: -
J: TRBJ1-2
D: -
V: TRBV25-1
DNA: TGTGCCAGCAGTGAATTTGACAGGAACTATGGCTACACCTTC
CDR3: CASSEFDRNYGYTF

size: -
J: TRBJ2-2
D: -
V: TRBV15
DNA: TGTGCCACCAGCAGAGATCCCGGGGGAACCGGGGAGCTGTTTTTT
CDR3: CATSRDPGGTGELFF

size: -
J: TRBJ2-7
D: TRBD1
V: TRBV6-6
DNA: TGTGCCAGCAGTACAGGGGGCCACTACGAGCAGTGCTTC
CDR3: CASSTGGHYEQCF

size: once
J: TRBJ1-2
D: -
V: TRBV28
DNA: TGTGCCAGCCTAGCAGGAGCTAACTATGGCTACACCTTC
CDR3: CASLAGANYGYTF

size: -
J: TRBJ2-2
D: -
V: TRBV19
DNA: TGTGCCAGTAAGGTGTGGGCAGGGGTTTCAATCGGGGAGCTGTTTTTT
CDR3: CASKVWAGVSIGELFF

size: -
J: TRBJ2-5
D: TRBD1
V: TRBV19
DNA: TGTGCCAGTAGTATAACCCCTGGACAGGGTGAGGAGACCCAGTACTTC
CDR3: CASSITPGQGEETQYF

size: -
J: TRBJ2-1
D: TRBD2
V: TRBV27
DNA: TGTGCCAGCGGACTAGCGGGAGTCTACAATGAGCAGTTCTTC
CDR3: CASGLAGVYNEQFF

size: -
J: TRBJ1-2
D: -
V: TRBV4-1
DNA: TGCGCCAGCAGCCAAGCCCCAGATAACTATGGCTACACCTTC
CDR3: CASSQAPDNYGYTF

size: -
J: TRBJ2-2
D: TRBD2
V: TRBV7-2
DNA: TGTGCCAGCAGCTTAGAAGGGGGACTAGCGGGTTACACCGGGGAGCTGTTTTTT
CDR3: CASSLEGGLAGYTGELFF

size: -
J: TRBJ2-7
D: -
V: TRBV2
DNA: TGTGCCAGCAGTGAAGAGCCACCACAGCAGTACTTC
CDR3: CASSEEPPQQYF

size: -
J: TRBJ2-2
D: TRBD1
V: TRBV6-5
DNA: TGTGCCAGCAGGGGACAGATGGACACCGGGGAGCTGTTTTTT
CDR3: CASRGQMDTGELFF

size: -
J: TRBJ1-1
D: -
V: TRBV6-1
DNA: TGTGCCTGCCGGGTCTCAAATATGAACACTGAAGCTTTCTTT
CDR3: CACRVSNMNTEAFF

size: few
J: TRBJ2-7
D: -
V: TRBV6-1
DNA: TGTGCCAGCAGGCAGGGGTCCCTAGAAGCCTACGAGCAGTACTTC
CDR3: CASRQGSLEAYEQYF

size: -
J: TRBJ2-5
D: TRBD1
V: TRBV19
DNA: TGTGCCAGTAGTATCAAGGGACAGGGTGGTGAGACCCAGTACTTC
CDR3: CASSIKGQGGETQYF

size: -
J: TRBJ1-3
D: TRBD1
V: TRBV6-5
DNA: TGTGCCAGCAGCTCCGGACAGGGGAGAAACACCATATATTTT
CDR3: CASSSGQGRNTIYF

size: -
J: TRBJ2-3
D: -
V: TRBV4-1
DNA: TGCGCCAGCAGCCAGGACCGGGAGATACTTAGCACAGATACGCAGTATTTT
CDR3: CASSQDREILSTDTQYF

size: -
J: TRBJ1-2
D: TRBD1
V: TRBV9
DNA: TGTGCCAGCAGCGTAGTTCCGACAGGGGTCGATGGCTACACCTTC
CDR3: CASSVVPTGVDGYTF

size: -
J: TRBJ2-6
D: TRBD1
V: TRBV5-1
DNA: TGCGCCAGCAGCATAGACAGGGCTGGGGCCAACGGCCTGACTTTC
CDR3: CASSIDRAGANGLTF

size: -
J: TRBJ1-3
D: -
V: TRBV9
DNA: TGTGCCAGCAGCGGTACAGCCTCTGGAAACACCATATATTTT
CDR3: CASSGTASGNTIYF

size: -
J: TRBJ2-3
D: TRBD2
V: TRBV5-1
DNA: TGCGCCAGCAGCCCGGGACTAGCGGGCAGCACAGATACGCAGTATTTT
CDR3: CASSPGLAGSTDTQYF

size: -
J: TRBJ2-3
D: -
V: TRBV5-1
DNA: TGCGCCAGCAGCCCTCGGACTACCGCAGATACGCAGTATTTT
CDR3: CASSPRTTADTQYF

size: few
J: TRBJ2-3
D: -
V: TRBV29-1
DNA: TGCAGCGTTGAACCCCTAGGCGGTTATGGCACAGATACGCAGTATTTT
CDR3: CSVEPLGGYGTDTQYF